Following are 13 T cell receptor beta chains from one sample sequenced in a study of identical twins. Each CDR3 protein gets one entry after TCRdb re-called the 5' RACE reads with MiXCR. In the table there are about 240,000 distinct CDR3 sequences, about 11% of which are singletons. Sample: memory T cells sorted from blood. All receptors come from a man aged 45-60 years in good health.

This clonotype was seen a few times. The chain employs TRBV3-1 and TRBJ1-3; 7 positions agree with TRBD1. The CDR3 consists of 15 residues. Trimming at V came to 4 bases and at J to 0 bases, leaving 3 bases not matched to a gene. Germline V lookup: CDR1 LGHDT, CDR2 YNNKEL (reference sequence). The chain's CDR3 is CASSPDRSSGNTIYF. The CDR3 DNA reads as TGTGCCAGCAGCCCGGACAGGAGCTCTGGAAACACCATATATTTT.

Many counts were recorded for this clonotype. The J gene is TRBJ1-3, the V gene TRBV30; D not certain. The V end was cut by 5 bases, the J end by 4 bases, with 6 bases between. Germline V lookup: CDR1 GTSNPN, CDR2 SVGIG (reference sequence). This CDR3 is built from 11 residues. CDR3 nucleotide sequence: TGTGCCTGGGGGCCCGGAAACACCATATATTTT. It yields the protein CAWGPGNTIYF.

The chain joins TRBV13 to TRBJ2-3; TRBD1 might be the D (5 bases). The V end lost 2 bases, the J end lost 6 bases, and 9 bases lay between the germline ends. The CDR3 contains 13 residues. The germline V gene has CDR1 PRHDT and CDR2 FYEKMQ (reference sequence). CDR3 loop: CASSLWGSDTQYF. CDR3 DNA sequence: TGTGCCAGCAGCTTATGGGGCTCCGATACGCAGTATTTT. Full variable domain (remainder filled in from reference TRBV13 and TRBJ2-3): AAGVIQSPRHLIKEKRETATLKCYPIPRHDTVYWYQQGPGQDPQFLISFYEKMQSDKGSIPDRFSAQQFSDYHSELNMSSLELGDSALYFCASSLWGSDTQYFGPGTRLTVL.

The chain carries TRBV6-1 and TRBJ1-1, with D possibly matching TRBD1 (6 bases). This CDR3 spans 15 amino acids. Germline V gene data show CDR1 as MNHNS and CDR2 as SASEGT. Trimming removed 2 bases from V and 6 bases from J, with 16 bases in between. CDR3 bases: TGTGCCAGCAGTGAAAGAGGGGGAGGGGTAGCTGAAGCTTTCTTT. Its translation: CASSERGGGVAEAFF.

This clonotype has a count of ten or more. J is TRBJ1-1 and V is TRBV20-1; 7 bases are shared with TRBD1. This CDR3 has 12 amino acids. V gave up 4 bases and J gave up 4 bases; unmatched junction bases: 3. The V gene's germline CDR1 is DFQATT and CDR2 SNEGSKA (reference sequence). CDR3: CSAIQGSTEAFF. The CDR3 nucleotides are TGCAGTGCTATACAGGGGAGCACTGAAGCTTTCTTT.

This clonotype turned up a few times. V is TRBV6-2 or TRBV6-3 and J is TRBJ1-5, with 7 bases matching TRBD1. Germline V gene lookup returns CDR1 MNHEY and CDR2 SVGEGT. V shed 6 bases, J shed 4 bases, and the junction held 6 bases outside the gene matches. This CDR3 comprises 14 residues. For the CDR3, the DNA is TGTGCCAGCAGACAACAACAGGGGAATCAGCCCCAGCATTTT. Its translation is CASRQQQGNQPQHF.

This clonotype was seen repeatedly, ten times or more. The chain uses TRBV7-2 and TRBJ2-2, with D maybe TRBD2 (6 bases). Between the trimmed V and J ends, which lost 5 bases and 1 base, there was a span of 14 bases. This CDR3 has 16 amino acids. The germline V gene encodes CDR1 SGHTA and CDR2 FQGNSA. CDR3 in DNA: TGTGCCAGCAGCCCCACGCTGGGACTGAACACCGGGGAGCTGTTTTTT. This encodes CASSPTLGLNTGELFF.

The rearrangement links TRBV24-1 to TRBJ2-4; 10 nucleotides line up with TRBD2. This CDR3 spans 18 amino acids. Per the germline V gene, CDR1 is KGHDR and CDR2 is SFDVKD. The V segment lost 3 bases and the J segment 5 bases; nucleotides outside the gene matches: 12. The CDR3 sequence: CATSDGLLAGDAQNIQYF. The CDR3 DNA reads TGTGCCACCAGTGATGGACTTCTAGCGGGGGATGCCCAAAACATTCAGTACTTC.

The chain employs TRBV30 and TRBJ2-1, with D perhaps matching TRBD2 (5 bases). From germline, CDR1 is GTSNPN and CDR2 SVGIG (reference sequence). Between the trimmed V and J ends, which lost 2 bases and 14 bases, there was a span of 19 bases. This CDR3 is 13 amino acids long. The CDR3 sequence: CAWSPTAIGSKFF. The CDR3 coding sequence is TGTGCCTGGAGTCCTACAGCCATTGGGAGTAAGTTCTTC.

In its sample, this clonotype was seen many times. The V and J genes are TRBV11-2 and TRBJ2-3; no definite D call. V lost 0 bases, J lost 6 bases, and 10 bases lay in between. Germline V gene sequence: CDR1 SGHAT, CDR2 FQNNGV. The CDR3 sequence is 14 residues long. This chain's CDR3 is CASSLDLSGDTQYF. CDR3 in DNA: TGTGCCAGCAGCTTAGATCTATCTGGGGATACGCAGTATTTT.

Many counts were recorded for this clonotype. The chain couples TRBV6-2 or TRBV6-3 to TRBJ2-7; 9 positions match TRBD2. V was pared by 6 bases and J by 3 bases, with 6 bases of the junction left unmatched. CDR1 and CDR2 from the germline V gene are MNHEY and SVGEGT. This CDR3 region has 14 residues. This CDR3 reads CASSSGTSLYEQYF. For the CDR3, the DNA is TGTGCCAGCAGCTCCGGGACTAGCCTCTACGAGCAGTACTTC.

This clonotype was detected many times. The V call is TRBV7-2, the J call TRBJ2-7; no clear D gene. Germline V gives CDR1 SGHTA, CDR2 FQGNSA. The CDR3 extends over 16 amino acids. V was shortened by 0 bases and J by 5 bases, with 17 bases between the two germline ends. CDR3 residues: CASSLAFPIGLHEQYF. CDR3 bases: TGTGCCAGCAGCTTAGCCTTTCCCATCGGCCTACACGAGCAGTACTTC.

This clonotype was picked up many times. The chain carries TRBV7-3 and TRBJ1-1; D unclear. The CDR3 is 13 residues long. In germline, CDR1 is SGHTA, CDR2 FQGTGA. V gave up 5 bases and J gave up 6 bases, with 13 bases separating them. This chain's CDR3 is CASSPVGGPEAFF. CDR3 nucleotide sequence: TGTGCCAGCAGCCCGGTCGGTGGCCCTGAAGCTTTCTTT.